These 32 T cell receptor beta chains were all obtained from the same sample, sequenced in a study of blood T cell repertoires in COVID-19 (TCRdb year 2020). Library preparation employed the immunoSEQ multiplex PCR assay. Sourced from immuneACCESS, this table was stored by TCRdb with only in-frame sequences that have V and J called. A share of the clones is absent; for the studies checked, an unresolved V gene accounts for under half, and the remainder has no known explanation. In this sample the table shows about 250,000 clones, around 83% of which occur a single time. The ten largest account for approximately 1.5% of the sample. What was sequenced was peripheral blood. The receptors stem from a middle-aged woman who had recovered from COVID-19.

The chain carries TRBV2 and TRBJ1-3, with TRBD1 as a possible D gene (5 bases). This CDR3 is built from 16 residues. With 2 bases removed from V and 0 bases from J, the gap between germline ends came to 11 bases. Per germline, CDR1 SNHLY and CDR2 FYNNEI. CDR3 sequence (DNA): TGTGCCAGCAGTGAATTTTGGGGGGTCTCTGGAAACACCATATATTTT. As protein: CASSEFWGVSGNTIYF. The full variable domain, completed using reference TRBV2 and TRBJ1-3, is EPEVTQTPSHQVTQMGQEVILRCVPISNHLYFYWYRQILGQKVEFLVSFYNNEISEKSEIFDDQFSVERPDGSNFTLKIRSTKLEDSAMYFCASSEFWGVSGNTIYFGEGSWLTVV.

This chain connects TRBV2 to TRBJ2-3, with D possibly being TRBD1 (6 bases). V dropped 11 bases and J dropped 1 base, with 10 bases sitting between them. The CDR3 consists of 12 residues. Germline V gene data show CDR1 as SNHLY and CDR2 as FYNNEI. The CDR3 region is CAGQPGTDTQYF. The CDR3 DNA is TGTGCCGGACAGCCGGGCACAGATACGCAGTATTTT.

The chain carries TRBV6-5 and TRBJ2-1; tentatively, D is TRBD1 (5 bases). Trimming took 6 bases from V and 3 from J, leaving 15 bases between them. The germline V gene has CDR1 MNHEY and CDR2 SVGAGI. CDR3 length: 15 amino acids. CDR3 loop: CASRNRNTGYNEQFF. The CDR3 nucleotides are TGTGCCAGCAGGAACAGGAACACGGGCTACAATGAGCAGTTCTTC.

This clone showed up just once. Written as DNA, the CDR3 is TGCGCCAGCAGCTTGCTTAGCGGGAGCGGAGAGACCCAGTACTTC. Amino acid sequence: CASSLLSGSGETQYF. The rearrangement uses TRBV5-1 and TRBJ2-5; 9 nucleotides line up with TRBD2. The CDR3 contains 15 residues. CDR1 and CDR2 (germline): SGHRS, YFSETQ. The trim removed 1 base at V and 4 bases at J, leaving 5 bases unmatched.

V is TRBV5-5 and J is TRBJ2-1; D possibly corresponds to TRBD1 (5 bases). The V gene's germline CDR1 is SGHKS and CDR2 YYEKEE (reference sequence). The CDR3 length is 15 residues. V was pared by 3 bases and J by 3 bases, with 13 bases between. The CDR3 DNA is TGTGCCAGCAGCTATTTACTGACAGACTACAATGAGCAGTTCTTC. Translated: CASSYLLTDYNEQFF.

V is TRBV10-3 and J is TRBJ1-6, with TRBD1 matching over 7 bases. The V segment lost 2 bases and the J segment 5 bases; nucleotides outside the gene matches: 3. Germline V gene data show CDR1 as ENHRY and CDR2 as SYGVKD. The CDR3 is 15 amino acids. The CDR3 DNA reads as TGTGCCATCAGTGAGGGTGGGACAGATAATTCACCCCTCCACTTT. Encoded protein: CAISEGGTDNSPLHF.

This clone was detected only a few times. The chain joins TRBV6-5 to TRBJ1-2; 11 bases agree with TRBD1. The V gene's germline CDR1 is MNHEY and CDR2 SVGAGI. Trimming at V came to 8 bases and at J to 7 bases, leaving 6 bases not matched to a gene. There are 13 residues in the CDR3. The CDR3 here is CASRDRGAGGYTF. CDR3 nucleotides: TGTGCCAGCCGGGACAGGGGGGCGGGTGGCTACACCTTC.

V usage is TRBV6-1 and J usage is TRBJ2-3; 12 bases align to TRBD2. V trimming: 4 bases; J trimming: 3 bases; junction bases outside the gene matches: 11. CDR3 length: 18 amino acids. CDR1 and CDR2 (germline): MNHNS, SASEGT. In nucleotides, the CDR3 is TGTGCCAGCAGTGTCTCCCTAGCGGGGGGGCTTGGGACAGATACGCAGTATTTT. Amino acids: CASSVSLAGGLGTDTQYF.

Written as DNA, the CDR3 is TGTGCCAGCAGCTTGGATGGCGGGGGGCGGTACAATGAGCAGTTCTTC. This codes for CASSLDGGGRYNEQFF. V and J are TRBV5-4 and TRBJ2-1; 8 nucleotides line up with TRBD2. Germline CDR1 and CDR2: SGHNT and YYREEE (reference sequence). Unmatched junction bases numbered 6, after V lost 0 bases and J lost 4 bases. The CDR3 consists of 16 residues.

The chain employs TRBV4-1 and TRBJ1-5, with D maybe TRBD1 (5 bases). The germline gives CDR1 MGHRA, CDR2 YSYEKL. The CDR3 consists of 14 residues. V lost 1 base and J 3 bases, leaving 7 bases between the germline ends. The CDR3 is CASSQVQVNQPQHF. DNA for the CDR3: TGCGCCAGCAGCCAAGTACAGGTCAATCAGCCCCAGCATTTT.

The rearrangement uses TRBV29-1 and TRBJ2-1; 7 nucleotides line up with TRBD2. The CDR3 extends over 15 amino acids. The germline gives CDR1 SQVTM, CDR2 ANQGSEA. V lost 4 bases, J lost 5 bases, and 11 bases stayed unmatched. This chain's CDR3 is CSVGGDSGGNNEQFF. CDR3 sequence (DNA): TGCAGCGTTGGGGGAGACTCCGGGGGGAACAATGAGCAGTTCTTC.

The chain carries TRBV12-3 or TRBV12-4 and TRBJ1-1; maybe TRBD1 (6 bases). The CDR3 loop spans 13 amino acids. Trimming removed 3 bases at V and 6 bases at J, with 11 bases between. The CDR3 nucleotides read TGTGCCAGCAGTTTCTCGAGGGGGTCTGAAGCTTTCTTT. Protein product: CASSFSRGSEAFF.

The chain carries TRBV4-2 and TRBJ1-5; a possible D gene is TRBD1 (5 bases). Trimming stripped 0 bases from V and 0 bases from J, with 12 bases between. The length of the CDR3 is 17 residues. Per germline, CDR1 LGHNA and CDR2 YNFKEQ. This CDR3 reads CASSQEGRQYSNQPQHF. In DNA form, the CDR3 reads TGTGCCAGCAGCCAAGAGGGTAGACAGTATAGCAATCAGCCCCAGCATTTT.

This rearrangement joins TRBV3-1 (or the pseudogene TRBV3-2) to TRBJ1-2; 10 bases align to TRBD1. CDR3 length: 15 residues. Per the germline V gene, CDR1 is LGHDT and CDR2 is YNNKEL (reference sequence). Trimming removed 5 bases from V and 7 bases from J; junction bases left unmatched: 10. Here the CDR3 reads CASSEQTGGMIGYTF. CDR3 DNA: TGTGCCAGCAGCGAACAGACAGGGGGCATGATTGGCTACACCTTC.

This clone was picked up a small number of times. The rearrangement joins TRBV28 to TRBJ2-6; a weak D match, TRBD1 (6 bases). V was cut by 2 bases and J by 4 bases, with 12 bases left in between. This CDR3 spans 16 amino acids. Germline-derived CDR1 and CDR2 are MDHEN and SYDVKM. CDR3 sequence: CASSLVGAEGANVLTF. CDR3 DNA: TGTGCCAGCAGTTTAGTGGGGGCGGAAGGGGCCAACGTCCTGACTTTC.

The chain joins TRBV29-1 to TRBJ2-2; D ambiguous. Trimming cost V 2 bases and J 3 bases, with 7 bases left between them. Germline V gene lookup returns CDR1 SQVTM and CDR2 ANQGSEA. The CDR3 is 13 residues long. CDR3 sequence: CSVELSHTGELFF. Written as DNA, the CDR3 is TGCAGCGTTGAACTTAGCCACACCGGGGAGCTGTTTTTT.

This sequence joins TRBV28 and TRBJ1-6, with 8 bases matching TRBD1. V lost 6 bases to trimming and J lost 11 bases; unmatched junction nucleotides: 9. Germline V gene data show CDR1 as MDHEN and CDR2 as SYDVKM. The CDR3 contains 14 residues. The CDR3 region is CASRIRIQGAPLHF. The DNA for the CDR3 is TGTGCCAGCAGAATACGTATACAGGGGGCACCCCTCCACTTT.

This chain links TRBV6-5 with TRBJ2-5; TRBD2 is a possible D gene (5 bases). CDR1 is MNHEY and CDR2 is SVGAGI in the germline V gene. V lost 7 bases, J lost 2 bases, and 14 bases lay in between. The CDR3 has 14 amino acids. CDR3 region: CASIWSRTQETQYF. The CDR3 DNA sequence: TGTGCCAGCATTTGGAGCAGGACTCAAGAGACCCAGTACTTC.

This clone occurred once. The CDR3 DNA is TGCGCCAGCAGTGACGGTTCGAGGAACACTGAAGCTTTCTTT. This encodes CASSDGSRNTEAFF. This chain connects TRBV10-2 to TRBJ1-1; D ambiguous. V shed 3 bases and J shed 1 base, with 9 bases lying between them. This CDR3 is 14 amino acids long. CDR1 is WSHSY and CDR2 is SAAADI in the germline V gene.

J is TRBJ1-1 and V is TRBV6-5, with 7 bases fitting TRBD1. The germline V gene has CDR1 MNHEY and CDR2 SVGAGI. The CDR3 has 13 residues. V lost 8 bases and J lost 5; bases outside the gene matches: 8. The CDR3 protein is CASPQGMGTEAFF. The CDR3 DNA reads as TGTGCCAGCCCACAGGGGATGGGGACTGAAGCTTTCTTT.

This clone was picked up one time. The chain uses TRBV9 and TRBJ1-4; tentatively, D is TRBD1 (5 bases). The CDR3 runs 16 residues. V dropped 3 bases and J dropped 6 bases, with 18 bases sitting between them. Germline V CDR1 and CDR2: SGDLS, YYNGEE. CDR3 nucleotide sequence: TGTGCCAGCAGCGGGGGGACTGATCCTTCTTATGAAAAACTGTTTTTT. Amino acid sequence: CASSGGTDPSYEKLFF. The variable domain in full, completed from reference TRBV9 and TRBJ1-4, reads DSGVTQTPKHLITATGQRVTLRCSPRSGDLSVYWYQQSLDQGLQFLIQYYNGEERAKGNILERFSAQQFPDLHSELNLSSLELGDSALYFCASSGGTDPSYEKLFFGSGTQLSVL.

The chain combines TRBV6-5 with TRBJ1-2, with a possible D match to TRBD1 (6 bases). Germline V gives CDR1 MNHEY, CDR2 SVGAGI. CDR3 length: 14 residues. Trimming left V 0 bases short and J 8 bases short, with 13 bases between. The CDR3 nucleotides read TGTGCCAGCAGTTACTCGACAGGAGTGAGGGGCTACACCTTC. It yields the protein CASSYSTGVRGYTF.

Only a few counts were recorded for this clone. V gene TRBV5-1 combines with J gene TRBJ2-3; the match to TRBD2 covers 8 bases. J lost 3 bases, V lost 5 bases, and 11 bases had no gene match. This CDR3 is built from 16 residues. From germline, CDR1 is SGHRS and CDR2 YFSETQ. CDR3 region: CASRLGLGGGTDTQYF. Here the CDR3 DNA reads TGCGCCAGCAGGCTTGGTCTGGGCGGGGGGACAGATACGCAGTATTTT.

V usage is TRBV15 and J usage is TRBJ2-5; TRBD1 is a possible D gene (5 bases). The CDR3 has 13 residues. V was cut by 3 bases and J by 2 bases, with 7 bases left in between. The germline V gene encodes CDR1 LNHNV and CDR2 YYDKDF (reference sequence). The CDR3 here is CATSRPGQETQYF. CDR3 nucleotide sequence: TGTGCCACCAGCAGGCCAGGGCAAGAGACCCAGTACTTC.

V and J are TRBV5-1 and TRBJ1-4; weak D call: TRBD1 (5 bases). V lost 0 bases to trimming and J lost 5 bases, with 8 bases between them. This CDR3 has 14 residues. Germline V gene lookup returns CDR1 SGHRS and CDR2 YFSETQ. CDR3 nucleotides: TGCGCCAGCAGCTTGGGGGGCCGAAATGAAAAACTGTTTTTT. It translates to CASSLGGRNEKLFF.

V gene TRBV10-3 combines with J gene TRBJ1-2; 7 nucleotides agree with TRBD1. Trimming removed 0 bases from V and 5 bases from J; junction bases left unmatched: 3. CDR1 ENHRY and CDR2 SYGVKD come from the germline V gene. The CDR3 loop spans 14 amino acids. CDR3 residues: CAISESSTGYGYTF. CDR3 bases: TGTGCCATCAGTGAGTCGTCGACAGGGTATGGCTACACCTTC.

The chain is built from TRBV28 and TRBJ1-4; TRBD1 aligns across 10 bases. Germline values: CDR1 MDHEN, CDR2 SYDVKM. V trimming: 2 bases; J trimming: 4 bases; junction bases outside the gene matches: 4. CDR3 length: 16 amino acids. The CDR3 loop reads CASSLDRGQGNEKLFF. The CDR3 coding sequence is TGTGCCAGCAGTTTAGACAGGGGGCAGGGTAATGAAAAACTGTTTTTT.

This sequence joins TRBV7-6 and TRBJ1-5; D not resolved. CDR1 SGHVS and CDR2 FNYEAQ come from the germline V gene. CDR3 length equals 14 residues. V lost 1 base, J lost 7 bases, and 11 bases lay in between. The CDR3 DNA sequence: TGTGCCAGCAGCTTAGGGGCCTCTAGCCAGCCCCAGCATTTT. Residues: CASSLGASSQPQHF.

V is TRBV4-1 and J is TRBJ2-7, with 8 bases that match TRBD2. Germline-derived CDR1 and CDR2 are MGHRA and YSYEKL. The CDR3 covers 15 residues. V lost 0 bases to trimming and J lost 7 bases; unmatched junction nucleotides: 8. The CDR3 bases are TGCGCCAGCAGCCAAGAGGACGGGGGGGCCTGGGAGCAGTACTTC. Its protein product is CASSQEDGGAWEQYF.

This clone was found once. V and J are TRBV11-2 and TRBJ2-3; tentatively, D is TRBD1 (7 bases). Trimming pared 5 bases from V and 0 bases from J, leaving 9 bases between. In germline, CDR1 is SGHAT, CDR2 FQNNGV. The CDR3 totals 14 residues. CDR3 sequence: CASSAGQSTDTQYF. For the CDR3, the DNA is TGTGCCAGCAGCGCGGGACAGAGCACAGATACGCAGTATTTT.

The genes are TRBV27 and TRBJ2-7, with D possibly matching TRBD2 (5 bases). V gave up 9 bases and J gave up 5 bases, with 11 bases separating them. The CDR3 extends over 11 amino acids. Germline CDR1 MNHEY, CDR2 SMNVEV (reference sequence). The CDR3 coding sequence is TGTGCCAGAATTAAAGCGGACGAGCAGTACTTC. This gives the protein CARIKADEQYF.

Comments on this clone: The same CDR3 also results from other DNA sequences found in this sample. The chain links TRBV6-5 to TRBJ1-4; unclear D gene. Germline lookup yields CDR1 MNHEY and CDR2 SVGAGI. This CDR3 comprises 16 residues. V was trimmed by 0 bases and J by 0 bases, leaving 8 bases between them. In DNA form, the CDR3 reads TGTGCCAGCAGTTACTCTGGCAGCGCAACTAATGAAAAACTGTTTTTT. Translated, it gives CASSYSGSATNEKLFF.